The clone carrying this TCR beta chain is medium-sized within its sample. Its antigen remains unknown. These data are taken from a study of early T cells in non-severe SARS-CoV-2 infection. For the study at large: Sequencing was performed on bulk RNA from unsorted whole blood, leaving chains unpaired. Study findings and constraints: Anti-spike CD8 responses were favored in VDJdb matching, and private and CD4 specificities were missed.

Individual cDNA molecules were tagged with unique molecular identifiers. TCRdb independently ran MiXCR on the 5' RACE reads; one entry per CDR3 protein. The sample yields around 27,000 distinct CDR3 sequences, over 2.5% seen once. The ends were cut back, 1 base at V and 9 bases at J, with 10 bases in the middle. There are 14 residues in the CDR3. Germline CDR1 SGHAT, CDR2 FQNNGV. Sequenced: whole blood. The clonotype was recovered from an adult who was a healthcare worker with PCR-confirmed SARS-CoV-2 infection or an uninfected control (not recorded which). The V gene is TRBV11-2, the J gene TRBJ1-6; unclear D gene. The DNA for the CDR3 is TGTGCCAGCAGCTTAGTACGCCGGGGTTCACCCCTCCACTTT. It translates to CASSLVRRGSPLHF. Supplemented by reference TRBV11-2 and TRBJ1-6, the full variable domain reads EAGVAQSPRYKIIEKRQSVAFWCNPISGHATLYWYQQILGQGPKLLIQFQNNGVVDDSQLPKDRFSAERLKGVDSTLKIQPAKLEDSAVYLCASSLVRRGSPLHFGNGTRLTVT.